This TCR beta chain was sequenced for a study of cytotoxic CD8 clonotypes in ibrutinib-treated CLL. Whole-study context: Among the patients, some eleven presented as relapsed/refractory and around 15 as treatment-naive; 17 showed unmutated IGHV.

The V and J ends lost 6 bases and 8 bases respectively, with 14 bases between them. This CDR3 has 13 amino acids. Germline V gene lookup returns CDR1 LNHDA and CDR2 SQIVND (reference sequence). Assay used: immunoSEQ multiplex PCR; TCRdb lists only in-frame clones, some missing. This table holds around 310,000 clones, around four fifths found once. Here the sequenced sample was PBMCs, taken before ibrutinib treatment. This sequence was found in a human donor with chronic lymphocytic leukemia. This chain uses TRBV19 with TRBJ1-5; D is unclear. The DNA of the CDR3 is TGTGCCAGTAGCGGACTCTTCAAGGAGCCCCAGCATTTT. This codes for CASSGLFKEPQHF.